One TCR beta chain is described in this entry. This sample is part of a study of human T cells and chemical hapten exposure. The sample's time point: patch test 3, about 24 weeks after DPC sensitization. Indicated treatment: therapeutic diphenylcyclopropenone sensitization with weekly scalp DPC. Alopecia patients deemed DPC-suitable, aged 18 to 70, excluding pregnancy. The library labeled individual cDNA molecules by adding unique molecular identifiers to them. MiXCR, applied by TCRdb to the RACE reads, yields one record per CDR3 protein. The table shows 82,000 or so distinct CDR3 sequences, with 10% to 15% occurring only once. V was clipped by 5 bases and J by 5 bases, with 25 bases between them. The CDR3 runs to 17 residues. Germline loops: CDR1 DFQATT, CDR2 SNEGSKA (reference sequence).

This chain links TRBV20-1 with TRBJ1-5; D gene ambiguous. This specimen was whole blood, taken in connection with sensitization to the hapten diphenylcyclopropenone (DPC). The receptor was derived from a woman in her 50s with alopecia areata. Some clones in this sample may be carry-over from other donors' samples. As DNA, the CDR3 is TGCAGTGCTCGACTTCCGATTTTTGGCGACCTTGATCAGCCCCAGCATTTT. This gives the protein CSARLPIFGDLDQPQHF.